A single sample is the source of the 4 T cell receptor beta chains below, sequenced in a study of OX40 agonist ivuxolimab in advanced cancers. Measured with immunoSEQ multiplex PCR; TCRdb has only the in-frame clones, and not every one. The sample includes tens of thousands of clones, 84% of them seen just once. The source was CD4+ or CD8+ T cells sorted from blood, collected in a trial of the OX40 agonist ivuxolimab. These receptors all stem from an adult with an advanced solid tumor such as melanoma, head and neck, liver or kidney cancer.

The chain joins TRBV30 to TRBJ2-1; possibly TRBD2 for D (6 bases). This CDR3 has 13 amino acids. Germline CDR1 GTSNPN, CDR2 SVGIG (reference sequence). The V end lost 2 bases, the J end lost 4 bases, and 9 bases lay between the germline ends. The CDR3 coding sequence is TGTGCCTGGAGTAGCGGGTTGTACAATGAGCAGTTCTTC. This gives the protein CAWSSGLYNEQFF.

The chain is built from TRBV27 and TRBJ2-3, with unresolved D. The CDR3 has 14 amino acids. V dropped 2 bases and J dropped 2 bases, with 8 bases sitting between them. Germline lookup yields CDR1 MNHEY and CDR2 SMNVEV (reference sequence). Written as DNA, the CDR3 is TGTGCCAGCAGTTTACAACTTCTCACAGATACGCAGTATTTT. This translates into CASSLQLLTDTQYF.

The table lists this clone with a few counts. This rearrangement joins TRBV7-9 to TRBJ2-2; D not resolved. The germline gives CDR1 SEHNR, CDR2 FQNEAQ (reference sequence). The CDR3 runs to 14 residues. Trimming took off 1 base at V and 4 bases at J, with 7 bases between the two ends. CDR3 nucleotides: TGTGCCAGCAGCTTAGACTCGAGCACCGGGGAGCTGTTTTTT. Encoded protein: CASSLDSSTGELFF.

The CDR3 DNA sequence: TGTGCCAGCAGCTCCCCTGGGACAGGCCTTTCTGGAAACACCATATATTTT. It specifies CASSSPGTGLSGNTIYF. The gene calls are TRBV21-1 and TRBJ1-3; no check of the table's D call, TRBD1, against the DNA was made. TRBV21-1 is a pseudogene. The CDR3 is 17 residues long.